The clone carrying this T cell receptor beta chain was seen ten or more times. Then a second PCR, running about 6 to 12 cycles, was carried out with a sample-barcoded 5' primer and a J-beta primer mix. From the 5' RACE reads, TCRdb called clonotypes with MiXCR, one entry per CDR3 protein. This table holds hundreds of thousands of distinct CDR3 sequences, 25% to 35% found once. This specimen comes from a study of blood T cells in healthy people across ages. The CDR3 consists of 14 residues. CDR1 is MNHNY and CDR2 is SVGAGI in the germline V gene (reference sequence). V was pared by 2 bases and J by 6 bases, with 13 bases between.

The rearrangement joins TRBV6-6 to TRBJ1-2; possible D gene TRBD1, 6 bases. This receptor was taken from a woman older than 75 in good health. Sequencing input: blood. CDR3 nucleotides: TGTGCCAGCAGTTACGGGGGGCGGGGGAATGGCTACACCTTC. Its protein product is CASSYGGRGNGYTF.